This T cell receptor (beta chain) was sequenced in a study of cytomegalovirus exposure and HLA in healthy donors. Study information: The early release's HLA-typed donors yielded tens of millions of unique TCRs.

Each donor's status was that of a healthy bone marrow donor. 13 Jbeta primers and 60 Vbeta primers were used for the PCR. The protocol was immunoSEQ multiplex PCR, while the TCRdb copy is restricted to in-frame clones and leaves out a portion. The sample comprises 130,000 to 150,000 clones, around 81% of which are singletons, and around 6.8% rests with the top ten. The length of the CDR3 is 15 residues. Germline V gene sequence: CDR1 SEHNR, CDR2 FQNEAQ (reference sequence). V was pared by 2 bases and J by 0 bases, with 8 bases between. The material sequenced was PBMCs. The receptor was derived from a man aged 35 to 55 in good health and CMV-seropositive. This chain uses TRBV7-9 with TRBJ2-1; D is possibly TRBD1 (6 bases). CDR3 sequence: CASSLTGSSYNEQFF. The CDR3 DNA sequence: TGTGCCAGCAGCTTAACAGGGAGCTCCTACAATGAGCAGTTCTTC. The variable domain in full, completed from reference TRBV7-9 and TRBJ2-1, reads DTGVSQNPRHKITKRGQNVTFRCDPISEHNRLYWYRQTLGQGPEFLTYFQNEAQLEKSRLLSDRFSAERPKGSFSTLEIQRTEQGDSAMYLCASSLTGSSYNEQFFGPGTRLTVL.